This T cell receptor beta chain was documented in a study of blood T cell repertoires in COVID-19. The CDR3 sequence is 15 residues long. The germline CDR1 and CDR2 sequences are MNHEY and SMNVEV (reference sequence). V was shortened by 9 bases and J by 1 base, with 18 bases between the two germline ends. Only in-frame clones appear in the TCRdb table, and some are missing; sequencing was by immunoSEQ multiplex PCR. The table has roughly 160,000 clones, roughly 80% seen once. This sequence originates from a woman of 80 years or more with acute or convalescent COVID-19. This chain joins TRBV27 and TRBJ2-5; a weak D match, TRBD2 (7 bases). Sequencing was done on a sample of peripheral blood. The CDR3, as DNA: TGTGCCAGTAGCCCGTGGGGGGGGCCCCAAGAGACCCAGTACTTC. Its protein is CASSPWGGPQETQYF.